One T cell receptor (beta chain) is described in this entry. Assay: immunoSEQ multiplex PCR; the TCRdb copy retains only in-frame clones and omits some. Of 70,000 to 95,000 clones listed, about 89% are singletons. This CDR3 is 14 amino acids long. Trimming left V 6 bases short and J 3 bases short, with 15 bases between. Per the germline V gene, CDR1 is SGHRS and CDR2 is YFSETQ. The source of the sample is a study of control samples from healthy donors and cancer patients. V and J are TRBV5-1 and TRBJ1-2; D unresolved. The sequenced material came from blood. The receptor was derived from a woman aged 30 to 39 in good health. Written as DNA, the CDR3 is TGCGCCAGCATGGAGGGTGAACGCTACTATGGCTACACCTTC. Its protein is CASMEGERYYGYTF.